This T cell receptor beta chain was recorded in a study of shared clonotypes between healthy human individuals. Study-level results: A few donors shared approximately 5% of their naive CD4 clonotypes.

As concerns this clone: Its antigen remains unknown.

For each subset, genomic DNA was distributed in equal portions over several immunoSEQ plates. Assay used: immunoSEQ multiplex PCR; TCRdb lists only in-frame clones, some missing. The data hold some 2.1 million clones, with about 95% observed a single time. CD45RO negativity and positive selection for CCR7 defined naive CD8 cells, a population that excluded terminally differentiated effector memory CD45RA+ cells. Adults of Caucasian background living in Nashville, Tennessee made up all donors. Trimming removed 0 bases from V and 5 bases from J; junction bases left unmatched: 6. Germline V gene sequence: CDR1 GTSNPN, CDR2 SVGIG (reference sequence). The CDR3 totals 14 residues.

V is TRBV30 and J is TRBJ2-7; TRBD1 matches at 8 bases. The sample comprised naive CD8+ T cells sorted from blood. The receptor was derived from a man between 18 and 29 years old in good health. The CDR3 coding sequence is TGTGCCTGGAGTGTACGATCAGGGGGCAACGAGCAGTACTTC. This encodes CAWSVRSGGNEQYF. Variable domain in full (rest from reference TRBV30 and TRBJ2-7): SQTIHQWPATLVQPVGSPLSLECTVEGTSNPNLYWYRQAAGRGLQLLFYSVGIGQISSEVPQNLSASRPQDRQFILSSKKLLLSDSGFYLCAWSVRSGGNEQYFGPGTRLTVT.